The T cell receptor (beta chain) under discussion was sequenced for a study of blood T cell repertoires in COVID-19. As for the study in general: Samples came from the United States, Italy and Spain, spanning acute and convalescent COVID-19.

Under the authors' procedure: Nucleated cell counts were estimated from reference gene primer amplification. This table comes from immunoSEQ multiplex PCR, and its TCRdb copy is limited to in-frame clones, with some not included. Clone size and the V and J calls come from that table; the DNA yielded D and trimming. This table holds 55,000 to 80,000 clones, more than 75% found once. This CDR3 spans 15 amino acids. Looked up from germline, CDR1 is MGHRA and CDR2 is YSYEKL. V lost 4 bases and J lost 0, with 10 bases in between. The TCR sequence derives from a human donor in a cohort sampled during active COVID-19. Sequenced input: peripheral blood. V is TRBV4-1 and J is TRBJ2-1; D is possibly TRBD1 (6 bases). The CDR3 region has the DNA TGCGCCAGCAGCCGGACAGAGAGCTCCTACAATGAGCAGTTCTTC. Translating gives CASSRTESSYNEQFF.